This T cell receptor (beta chain) originates from a study of shared clonotypes between healthy human individuals. The method was immunoSEQ multiplex PCR; TCRdb's version includes in-frame clones alone and lacks a portion of them. Of about 730,000 clones in the sample, over 60% were seen once. The CDR3 runs 10 residues. Germline values: CDR1 GTSNPN, CDR2 SVGIG (reference sequence). V and J are TRBV30 and TRBJ2-7; D is unclear. The sequence came from a woman aged 30 to 39 in good health. The sequenced material came from memory CD4+ T cells sorted from blood. Subset meaning: CD45RA-negative fraction. The CDR3 protein is CALGDYEQYF. In DNA, the CDR3 is TGTGCTTTGGGTGACTACGAGCAGTACTTC.